This T cell receptor beta chain derives from a study of blood T cell repertoires in COVID-19. About the research overall: Acute and convalescent COVID-19 specimens originated in the United States, Italy and Spain.

Seattle patient enrollment occurred during active infection, with longitudinal follow-up thereafter. Sequenced by immunoSEQ multiplex PCR; TCRdb stores in-frame clones only, minus some. The sample comprises 100,000 to 150,000 clones, 75% to 90% of which are singletons, and around 4.5% rests with the top ten. Trimming removed 6 bases from V and 6 bases from J; junction bases left unmatched: 10. Germline CDR1 reads SGHTA; CDR2 reads FQGTGA. The CDR3 is 15 amino acids. The chain combines TRBV7-3 with TRBJ2-1; TRBD2 aligns across 8 bases. Sequencing input: peripheral blood. The clonotype originates from a man between 60 and 75 years old with COVID-19, enrolled during active disease. Here the CDR3 DNA reads TGTGCCAGCAGGACCGGGGGACTAGAGGCCAATGAGCAGTTCTTC. As protein: CASRTGGLEANEQFF.